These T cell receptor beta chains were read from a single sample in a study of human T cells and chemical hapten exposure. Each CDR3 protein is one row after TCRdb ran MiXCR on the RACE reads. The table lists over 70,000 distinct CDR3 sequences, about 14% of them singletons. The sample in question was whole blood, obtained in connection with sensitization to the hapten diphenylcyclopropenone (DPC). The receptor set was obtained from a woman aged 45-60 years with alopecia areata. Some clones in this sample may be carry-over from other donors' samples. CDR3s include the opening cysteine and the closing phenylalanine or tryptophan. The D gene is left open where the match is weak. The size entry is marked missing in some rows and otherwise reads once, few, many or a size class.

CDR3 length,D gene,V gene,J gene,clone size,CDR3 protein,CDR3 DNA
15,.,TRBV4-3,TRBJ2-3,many,CASSREGVITDTQYF,TGCGCCAGCAGCCGAGAGGGCGTGATCACAGATACGCAGTATTTT
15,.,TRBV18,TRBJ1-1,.,CASSPVAGVNTEAFF,TGTGCCAGCTCACCTGTGGCAGGGGTCAACACTGAAGCTTTCTTT
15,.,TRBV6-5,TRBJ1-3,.,CASSTDSRSGNTIYF,TGTGCCAGCAGTACGGACTCCCGCTCTGGAAACACCATATATTTT
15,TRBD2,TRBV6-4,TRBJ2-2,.,CASRPSGGNTGELFF,TGTGCCAGCAGACCTAGCGGGGGCAACACCGGGGAGCTGTTTTTT
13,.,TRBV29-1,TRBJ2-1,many,CSVEDSGVGEQFF,TGCAGCGTTGAAGATTCAGGGGTCGGTGAGCAGTTCTTC
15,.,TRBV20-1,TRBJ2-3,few,CSAGAPGPITDTQYF,TGCAGTGCGGGAGCACCGGGACCCATCACAGATACGCAGTATTTT
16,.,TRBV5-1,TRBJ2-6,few,CASSSPTGSGANVLTF,TGCGCCAGCAGCTCCCCTACAGGATCTGGGGCCAACGTCCTGACTTTC
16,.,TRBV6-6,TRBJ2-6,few,CASSYPGSPGANVLTF,TGTGCCAGCAGTTATCCCGGGAGTCCCGGGGCCAACGTCCTGACTTTC
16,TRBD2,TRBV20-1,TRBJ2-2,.,CSARPGTSGYTGELFF,TGCAGTGCTAGACCTGGGACTAGCGGGTACACCGGGGAGCTGTTTTTT
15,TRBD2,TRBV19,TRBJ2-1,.,CASSMLAGGNNEQFF,TGTGCCAGTAGTATGTTAGCGGGAGGGAACAATGAGCAGTTCTTC
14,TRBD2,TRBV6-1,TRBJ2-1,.,CASSDWGRAYEQFF,TGTGCCAGCAGTGATTGGGGGAGGGCCTATGAGCAGTTCTTC
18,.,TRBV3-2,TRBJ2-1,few,CASSRHGQARIFYNEQFF,TGTGCCAGCAGCCGGCATGGACAGGCCCGTATTTTCTACAATGAGCAGTTCTTC
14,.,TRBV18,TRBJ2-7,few,CASSPDRTSYEQYF,TGTGCCAGCTCACCAGACAGGACCTCCTACGAGCAGTACTTC
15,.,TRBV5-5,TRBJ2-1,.,CASSLGPSIYNEQFF,TGTGCCAGCAGCCTGGGTCCGAGTATCTACAATGAGCAGTTCTTC
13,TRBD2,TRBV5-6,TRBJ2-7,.,CASNFIGGYEQYF,TGTGCCAGCAACTTCATCGGGGGGTACGAGCAGTACTTC
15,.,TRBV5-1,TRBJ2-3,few,CASSLQWTETDTQYF,TGCGCCAGCAGCCTCCAATGGACAGAAACAGATACGCAGTATTTT
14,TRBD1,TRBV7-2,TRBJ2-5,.,CASSPWTGGETQYF,TGTGCCAGCAGCCCTTGGACAGGGGGAGAGACCCAGTACTTC
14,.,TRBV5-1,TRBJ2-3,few,CASSAYRLEDTQYF,TGCGCCAGCAGCGCATACCGCCTGGAAGATACGCAGTATTTT
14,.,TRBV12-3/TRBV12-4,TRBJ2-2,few,CASREDRNTGELFF,TGTGCCAGCAGAGAGGACAGAAACACCGGGGAGCTGTTTTTT
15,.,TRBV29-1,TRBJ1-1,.,CSVDPIWQANTEAFF,TGCAGCGTTGATCCCATCTGGCAGGCGAACACTGAAGCTTTCTTT
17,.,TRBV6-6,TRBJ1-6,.,CASRTPGAREHNSPLPF,TGTGCCAGCAGAACCCCCGGGGCCCGTGAGCATAATTCACCCCTCCCCTTT
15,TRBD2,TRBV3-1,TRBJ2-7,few,CASSRGTSGRYEQYF,TGTGCCAGCAGCCGGGGGACTAGCGGGAGGTACGAGCAGTACTTC
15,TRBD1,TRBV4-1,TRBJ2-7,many,CASSPRQGSSYEQYF,TGCGCCAGCAGCCCCAGACAGGGCAGCTCCTACGAGCAGTACTTC
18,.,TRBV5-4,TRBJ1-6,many,CASSTRVGQGLRNSPLHF,TGTGCCAGCAGCACGAGGGTTGGGCAGGGGTTGAGAAATTCACCCCTCCACTTT
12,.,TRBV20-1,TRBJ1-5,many,CSATTGTQPQHF,TGCAGTGCTACGACAGGTACTCAGCCCCAGCATTTT